A single sample gave rise to the 29 T cell receptor beta chains below, sequenced in a study of blood T cell repertoires in COVID-19. Using immunoSEQ multiplex PCR, the repertoire was profiled, and TCRdb retains in-frame clones only, with some absent. The table has around 70,000 clones, roughly 80% seen once. Sequencing used peripheral blood. All receptors derive from a woman aged 60-70 years with acute or convalescent COVID-19.

The J gene is TRBJ1-1, the V gene TRBV3-1 (or the pseudogene TRBV3-2), with D perhaps TRBD1 (5 bases). This CDR3 contains 13 residues. CDR1 LGHDT and CDR2 YNNKEL come from the germline V gene (reference sequence). V lost 5 bases and J 10 bases, leaving 17 bases between the germline ends. CDR3 protein: CASSERDGRGAFF. The CDR3 DNA sequence: TGTGCCAGCAGCGAGCGGGACGGTAGAGGAGCTTTCTTT.

This chain uses TRBV5-6 with TRBJ1-5; TRBD1 might be the D (6 bases). V lost 2 bases to trimming and J lost 5 bases, with 11 bases between them. The CDR3 sequence is 14 residues long. Germline V gene sequence: CDR1 SGHDT, CDR2 YYEEEE. As DNA, the CDR3 is TGTGCCAGCAGCTTAGGACAGTATTATCAGCCCCAGCATTTT. It specifies CASSLGQYYQPQHF.

The V call is TRBV30, the J call TRBJ1-1, with D tentatively TRBD1 (6 bases). The V end was cut by 0 bases, the J end by 3 bases, with 14 bases between. Per germline, CDR1 GTSNPN and CDR2 SVGIG (reference sequence). This CDR3 is built from 15 residues. CDR3 amino acids: CAWSVPLTGHTEAFF. The CDR3 DNA follows: TGTGCCTGGAGTGTTCCCCTGACAGGACACACTGAAGCTTTCTTT.

V usage is TRBV9 and J usage is TRBJ1-1, with TRBD1 matching 7 bases. This CDR3 has 13 amino acids. From germline, CDR1 is SGDLS and CDR2 YYNGEE. With 3 bases clipped from V and 10 bases from J, the junction kept 9 bases outside the gene matches. CDR3 residues: CASSESDRAVAFF. The CDR3 nucleotides are TGTGCCAGCAGCGAGAGCGACAGGGCGGTAGCTTTCTTT.

V gene TRBV7-8 combines with J gene TRBJ1-2; TRBD1 might be the D (5 bases). The V and J ends lost 1 base and 4 bases respectively, with 10 bases between them. The CDR3 is made up of 14 amino acids. Germline values: CDR1 SGHVS, CDR2 FQNEAQ. CDR3 in amino acids: CASSLVQGGYGYTF. CDR3 DNA sequence: TGTGCCAGCAGCTTAGTTCAGGGAGGCTATGGCTACACCTTC. The variable domain in full, with the rest retrieved from reference TRBV7-8 and TRBJ1-2, is GAGVSQSPRYKVAKRGQDVALRCDPISGHVSLFWYQQALGQGPEFLTYFQNEAQLDKSGLPSDRFFAERPEGSVSTLKIQRTQQEDSAVYLCASSLVQGGYGYTFGSGTRLTVV.

The chain joins TRBV25-1 to TRBJ1-1; D remains ambiguous. The length of the CDR3 is 14 residues. V lost 4 bases and J lost 1, with 10 bases in between. Germline V gene sequence: CDR1 MGHDK, CDR2 SYGVNS. In nucleotides, the CDR3 is TGTGCCAGCAGTGGCTTCGCCAGGAACACTGAAGCTTTCTTT. Its protein is CASSGFARNTEAFF.

The V call is TRBV19, the J call TRBJ1-1; D may be TRBD1 (5 bases). The germline V gene encodes CDR1 LNHDA and CDR2 SQIVND (reference sequence). V was shortened by 3 bases and J by 4 bases, with 9 bases between the two germline ends. The CDR3 runs 13 residues. CDR3 in amino acids: CASSMFGGTEAFF. The CDR3 DNA follows: TGTGCCAGTAGTATGTTCGGGGGCACTGAAGCTTTCTTT.

The chain uses TRBV30 and TRBJ2-2, with 10 bases fitting TRBD2. CDR3 length: 14 residues. The germline CDR1 and CDR2 sequences are GTSNPN and SVGIG (reference sequence). The V segment lost 0 bases and the J segment 5 bases; nucleotides outside the gene matches: 0. CDR3 in amino acids: CAWSVTSGTGELFF. The CDR3 DNA reads as TGTGCCTGGAGTGTGACTAGCGGGACCGGGGAGCTGTTTTTT.

The chain uses TRBV19 and TRBJ2-1; the D is unclear. Deletions cut 5 bases from V and 4 bases from J, with 18 bases between. The CDR3 spans 16 residues. Germline V gives CDR1 LNHDA, CDR2 SQIVND (reference sequence). The chain's CDR3 is CASSSLLSTPYNEQFF. CDR3 bases: TGTGCCAGTAGTTCGTTACTATCTACCCCTTACAATGAGCAGTTCTTC.

This chain links TRBV5-6 with TRBJ1-6, with 7 nucleotides matching TRBD1. V gave up 4 bases and J gave up 13 bases; unmatched junction bases: 14. The CDR3 covers 15 residues. Per the germline V gene, CDR1 is SGHDT and CDR2 is YYEEEE. In DNA, the CDR3 is TGTGCCAGCAGCCGTAAAACAGGGGCCCCTCGGCCCCTCCACTTT. As protein: CASSRKTGAPRPLHF.

V is TRBV29-1 and J is TRBJ1-1, with TRBD1 identical over 9 bases. Germline assignment: CDR1 SQVTM and CDR2 ANQGSEA. Trimming took 7 bases from V and 1 from J; bases not matched to a gene: 13. This CDR3 is built from 16 residues. The CDR3 bases are TGCAGCGCCGCCAGGAACAGGGGGCTCCCGAACACTGAAGCTTTCTTT. Translated: CSAARNRGLPNTEAFF. Full variable domain (outside the CDR3, taken from reference TRBV29-1 and TRBJ1-1): SAVISQKPSRDICQRGTSLTIQCQVDSQVTMMFWYRQQPGQSLTLIATANQGSEATYESGFVIDKFPISRPNLTFSTLTVSNMSPEDSSIYLCSAARNRGLPNTEAFFGQGTRLTVV.

J is TRBJ2-5 and V is TRBV3-1 (or the pseudogene TRBV3-2); TRBD2 matches at 8 bases. The CDR3 consists of 15 residues. Per germline, CDR1 LGHDT and CDR2 YNNKEL (reference sequence). The ends lost 3 bases at V and 4 bases at J; junction bases unmatched: 7. As DNA, the CDR3 is TGTGCCAGCAGCCAGATCCCGGGGGGGCGAGAGACCCAGTACTTC. It codes for CASSQIPGGRETQYF.

The CDR3: CASSPDTGAHNSPLHF. CDR3 nucleotide sequence: TGTGCCAGCAGCCCTGATACAGGGGCCCATAATTCACCCCTCCACTTT. The V gene is TRBV7-2, the J gene TRBJ1-6, with 7 bases matching TRBD1. This CDR3 comprises 16 residues. Trimming removed 5 bases from V and 5 bases from J; junction bases left unmatched: 9. Germline V gives CDR1 SGHTA, CDR2 FQGNSA. Drawing the rest from reference TRBV7-2 and TRBJ1-6, the complete variable domain is GAGVSQSPSNKVTEKGKDVELRCDPISGHTALYWYRQSLGQGLEFLIYFQGNSAPDKSGLPSDRFSAERTGGSVSTLTIQRTQQEDSAVYLCASSPDTGAHNSPLHFGNGTRLTVT.

Here the CDR3 DNA reads TGTGCCAGCAGCCCCTCTCGGGGGAAGGGGGCTCAAGAGACCCAGTACTTC. It specifies CASSPSRGKGAQETQYF. The rearrangement joins TRBV7-9 to TRBJ2-5; D is perhaps TRBD1 (7 bases). Germline V gene lookup returns CDR1 SEHNR and CDR2 FQNEAQ (reference sequence). The CDR3 has 17 amino acids. V gave up 5 bases and J gave up 2 bases, with 21 bases separating them.

This chain links TRBV2 with TRBJ2-7, with no clear D. The V and J ends lost 6 bases and 1 base respectively, with 13 bases between them. Germline loops: CDR1 SNHLY, CDR2 FYNNEI. This CDR3 comprises 14 residues. CDR3: CASRRSPGSYEQYF. The CDR3 bases are TGTGCCAGCAGAAGGAGTCCTGGGTCCTACGAGCAGTACTTC.

This chain links TRBV7-2 with TRBJ1-1, with 7 nucleotides matching TRBD1. Losses at the gene ends were 6 bases for V and 4 bases for J; bases not matched to a gene: 2. This CDR3 spans 12 amino acids. The germline V gene encodes CDR1 SGHTA and CDR2 FQGNSA. The CDR3 DNA reads TGTGCCAGCAGATACAGGGGCACTGAAGCTTTCTTT. This sequence encodes CASRYRGTEAFF.

V is TRBV5-1 and J is TRBJ2-7, with 9 bases identical to TRBD1. The CDR3 totals 15 residues. V was clipped by 2 bases and J by 0 bases; unmatched bases: 3. CDR1 and CDR2 from the germline V gene are SGHRS and YFSETQ. CDR3 sequence reads: CASSLTGGASYEQYF. The CDR3 bases are TGCGCCAGCAGCTTAACAGGGGGCGCCTCCTACGAGCAGTACTTC.

This chain uses TRBV14 with TRBJ1-4, with 8 bases lining up with TRBD1. The CDR3 runs 15 residues. Germline values: CDR1 SGHDN, CDR2 FVKESK. V lost 1 base, J lost 4 bases, and 2 bases stayed unmatched. The CDR3 nucleotides read TGTGCCAGCAGCCAAGGACAGGGGTATAATGAAAAACTGTTTTTT. As protein: CASSQGQGYNEKLFF.

The chain uses TRBV7-6 and TRBJ1-1; a possible D gene is TRBD1 (6 bases). Per the germline V gene, CDR1 is SGHVS and CDR2 is FNYEAQ. The CDR3 consists of 16 residues. Trimming took 5 bases from V and 0 from J, leaving 16 bases between them. CDR3 in amino acids: CASSLGGQTLNTEAFF. The CDR3 DNA reads TGTGCCAGCAGCCTAGGTGGACAGACCCTGAACACTGAAGCTTTCTTT.

The rearrangement uses TRBV18 and TRBJ1-1, with a weak D call TRBD1 (6 bases). The germline CDR1 and CDR2 sequences are KGHSH and LQKENI. This CDR3 region has 14 residues. The ends were cut back, 4 bases at V and 0 bases at J, with 9 bases in the middle. CDR3 in amino acids: CASSRQEMNTEAFF. Written as DNA, the CDR3 is TGTGCCAGCTCACGACAGGAAATGAACACTGAAGCTTTCTTT.

V usage is TRBV5-4 and J usage is TRBJ2-1; weak D call: TRBD2 (6 bases). V lost 6 bases to trimming and J lost 2 bases, with 12 bases between them. Germline CDR1 and CDR2: SGHNT and YYREEE (reference sequence). The length of the CDR3 is 14 residues. CDR3 protein: CASKRLEAYNEQFF. Here the CDR3 DNA reads TGTGCCAGCAAGCGACTAGAGGCCTACAATGAGCAGTTCTTC.

In this sample, this clone turned up once. This chain uses TRBV19 with TRBJ2-3, with 8 nucleotides matching TRBD2. This CDR3 has 17 residues. Per the germline V gene, CDR1 is LNHDA and CDR2 is SQIVND (reference sequence). The V and J ends lost 5 bases and 6 bases, in that order; junction bases with no gene match: 16. This chain's CDR3 is CASSGAGGAPARDTQYF. The CDR3 DNA reads TGTGCCAGTAGTGGGGCCGGGGGGGCCCCCGCGAGGGATACGCAGTATTTT.

J is TRBJ2-7 and V is TRBV18; D is unclear. The CDR3 sequence is 13 residues long. Germline V gene sequence: CDR1 KGHSH, CDR2 LQKENI. V was shortened by 2 bases and J by 3 bases, with 8 bases between the two germline ends. The CDR3 sequence is CASSPSPLYEQYF. DNA for the CDR3: TGTGCCAGCTCACCATCCCCCCTCTACGAGCAGTACTTC.

The chain employs TRBV28 and TRBJ1-1; 8 bases fit TRBD1. The CDR3 has 13 amino acids. In germline, CDR1 is MDHEN, CDR2 SYDVKM. The CDR3 DNA sequence: TGTGCATCTTGGCAGGGGGCGAAATCTGAAGCTTTCTTT. The encoded protein is CASWQGAKSEAFF.

In its sample, this clone was seen a few times. The rearrangement links TRBV6-2 or TRBV6-3 to TRBJ2-1; 10 bases are a match to TRBD2. This CDR3 has 18 amino acids. Germline V lookup: CDR1 MNHEY, CDR2 SVGEGT. The V segment lost 4 bases and the J segment 1 base; nucleotides outside the gene matches: 10. DNA for the CDR3: TGTGCCAGCAGTTGGGCCAGCGGGGGGGGTAGTTCCTACAATGAGCAGTTCTTC. Protein product: CASSWASGGGSSYNEQFF.

The chain carries TRBV7-3 and TRBJ2-2; 9 bases match TRBD2. Germline assignment: CDR1 SGHTA and CDR2 FQGTGA. After removal of 0 bases from V and 4 bases from J, the junction contained 0 bases not matched to a gene. CDR3 length: 15 residues. The CDR3 sequence is CASSLTSGGTGELFF. For the CDR3, the DNA is TGTGCCAGCAGCTTAACTAGCGGGGGCACCGGGGAGCTGTTTTTT.

This rearrangement joins TRBV29-1 to TRBJ2-1; the match to TRBD2 covers 7 bases. Germline V gives CDR1 SQVTM, CDR2 ANQGSEA. The CDR3 runs 14 residues. Trimming cost V 6 bases and J 6 bases; bases outside gene matches: 11. For the CDR3, the DNA is TGCAGCGTCCGCCCGGGCGGGAGTCCCAATGAGCAGTTCTTC. Protein: CSVRPGGSPNEQFF.

The chain couples TRBV13 to TRBJ1-1, with TRBD1 as a possible D gene (6 bases). Trimming pared 5 bases from V and 1 base from J, leaving 11 bases between. The CDR3 is made up of 14 amino acids. Germline V gene sequence: CDR1 PRHDT, CDR2 FYEKMQ (reference sequence). The CDR3 region is CASSPYRENTEAFF. CDR3 nucleotide sequence: TGTGCCAGCAGCCCCTACAGGGAGAACACTGAAGCTTTCTTT.

This CDR3 is CASKGTSGINTGELFF. In DNA, the CDR3 is TGTGCCAGTAAAGGCACTAGCGGGATAAACACCGGGGAGCTGTTTTTT. The V and J genes are TRBV19 and TRBJ2-2; 10 bases are a match to TRBD2. J gave up 2 bases and V 7 bases, and 7 bases lay outside the gene matches. Per germline, CDR1 LNHDA and CDR2 SQIVND (reference sequence). The CDR3 consists of 16 residues.